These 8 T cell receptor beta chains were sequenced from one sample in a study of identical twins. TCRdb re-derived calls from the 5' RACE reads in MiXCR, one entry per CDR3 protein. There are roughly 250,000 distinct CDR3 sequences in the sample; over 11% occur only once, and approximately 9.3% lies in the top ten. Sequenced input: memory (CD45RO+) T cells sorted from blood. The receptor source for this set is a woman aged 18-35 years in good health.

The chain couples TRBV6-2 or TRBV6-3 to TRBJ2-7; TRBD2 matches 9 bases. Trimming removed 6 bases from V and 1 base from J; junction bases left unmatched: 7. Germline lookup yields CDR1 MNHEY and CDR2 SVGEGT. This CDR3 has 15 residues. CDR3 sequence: CASSPTSGKSYEQYF. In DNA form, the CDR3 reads TGTGCCAGCAGCCCGACTAGCGGAAAGTCCTACGAGCAGTACTTC.

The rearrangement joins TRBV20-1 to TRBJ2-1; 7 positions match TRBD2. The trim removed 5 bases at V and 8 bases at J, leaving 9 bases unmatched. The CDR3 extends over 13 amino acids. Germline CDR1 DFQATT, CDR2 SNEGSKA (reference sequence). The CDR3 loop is CSAGDYFSYEQFF. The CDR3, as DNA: TGCAGTGCTGGGGACTACTTTTCGTATGAGCAGTTCTTC.

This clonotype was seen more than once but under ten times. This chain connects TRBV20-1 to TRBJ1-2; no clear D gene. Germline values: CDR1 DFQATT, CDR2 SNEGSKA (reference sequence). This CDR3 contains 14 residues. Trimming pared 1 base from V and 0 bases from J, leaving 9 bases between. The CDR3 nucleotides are TGCAGTGCTAGAGCTACAGCCACTAACTATGGCTACACCTTC. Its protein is CSARATATNYGYTF.

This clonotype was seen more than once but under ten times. This CDR3 reads CASSPGGAYTEAFF. CDR3 in DNA: TGTGCCAGCAGTCCGGGGGGGGCCTACACTGAAGCTTTCTTT. The chain employs TRBV12-3 or TRBV12-4 and TRBJ1-1, with D maybe TRBD1 (6 bases). CDR3 length: 14 residues. The V gene lost 5 bases and the J gene lost 3 bases, with 13 bases spanning the gap.

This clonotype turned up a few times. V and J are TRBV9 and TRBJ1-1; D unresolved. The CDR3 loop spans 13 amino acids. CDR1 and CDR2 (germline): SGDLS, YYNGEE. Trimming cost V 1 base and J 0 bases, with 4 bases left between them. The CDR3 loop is CASSVRLNTEAFF. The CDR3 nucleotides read TGTGCCAGCAGCGTAAGGCTGAACACTGAAGCTTTCTTT.

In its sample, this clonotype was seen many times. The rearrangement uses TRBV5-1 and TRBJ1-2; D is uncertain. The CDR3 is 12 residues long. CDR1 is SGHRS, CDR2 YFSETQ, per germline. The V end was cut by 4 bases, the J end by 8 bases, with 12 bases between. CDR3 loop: CASSLDGKGYTF. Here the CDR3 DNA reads TGCGCCAGCAGCCTTGACGGGAAAGGCTACACCTTC.

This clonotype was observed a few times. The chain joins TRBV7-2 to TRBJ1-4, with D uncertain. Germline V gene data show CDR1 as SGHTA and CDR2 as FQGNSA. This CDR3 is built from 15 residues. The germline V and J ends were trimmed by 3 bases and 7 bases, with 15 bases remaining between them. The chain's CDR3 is CASSFTSSPGEKLFF. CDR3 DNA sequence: TGTGCCAGCAGCTTTACATCTTCCCCGGGTGAAAAACTGTTTTTT. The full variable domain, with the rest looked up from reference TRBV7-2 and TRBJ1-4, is GAGVSQSPSNKVTEKGKDVELRCDPISGHTALYWYRQSLGQGLEFLIYFQGNSAPDKSGLPSDRFSAERTGGSVSTLTIQRTQQEDSAVYLCASSFTSSPGEKLFFGSGTQLSVL.

In DNA form, the CDR3 reads TGTGCCAGCAGCCCGGGAGGATCTGAGCAGTTCTTC. This gives the protein CASSPGGSEQFF. V gene TRBV9 combines with J gene TRBJ2-1; 7 positions agree with TRBD2. The CDR3 loop spans 12 amino acids. V lost 4 bases and J lost 9; bases outside the gene matches: 4. Per germline, CDR1 SGDLS and CDR2 YYNGEE.